This TCR beta chain derives from a study of T cells after yellow fever vaccination. This clonotype was detected a few times. One entry per CDR3 protein, called by TCRdb with MiXCR from the 5' RACE reads. The sample yields hundreds of thousands of distinct CDR3 sequences, approximately 13% seen once. The receptor was isolated from a young man who received the YFV17D yellow fever vaccine. The sequenced sample was PBMCs, obtained on the day of the yellow fever booster vaccination.

The CDR3 nucleotides read TGTGCCAGCAGTGAACCCCCCGGATCACAGGGGTCCGGGGAGCTGTTTTTT. This gives the protein CASSEPPGSQGSGELFF. This sequence joins TRBV25-1 and TRBJ2-2, with TRBD1 matching 7 bases. Germline V CDR1 and CDR2: MGHDK, SYGVNS. The CDR3 has 17 amino acids. The J segment lost 6 bases and the V segment lost 2 bases, leaving 12 bases of the junction unmatched.